The subject of this entry is one TCR beta chain. There is no known antigen for this receptor. No base-level quality is on record; no much larger clone is a single base apart. CDR3 length: 17 amino acids, cysteine to phenylalanine. The sequence is cut down to CDR3 DNA, 51 bases in frame from base 1. V and J are trimmed by 5 bases and 2 bases, and the gene matches miss 7 bases of the junction. CDR1 and CDR2 were assigned from the germline V gene (reference sequence) as SEHNR and FQNEAQ. This record comes from a study of blood T cell repertoires in COVID-19 (TCRdb year 2020). The study in broad terms: Samples covering the acute and convalescent phases of COVID-19 were provided by collaborators in the United States, Italy and Spain. The repertoires were released in a freely available public database intended as a resource for research on the immune response to SARS-CoV-2. Sample metadata almost always included a de-identified subject ID, COVID-19 status, age in years and sex. Where available, HLA class I and class II types were obtained from metadata supplied by the sample provider rather than from assay-based typing. Subjects who had been exposed to COVID-19, were actively infected with it, or had recovered from it provided the deeply sampled blood TCRbeta repertoires that made up the dataset. The samples were drawn from two sources: the first 160 participants of the ongoing ImmuneRACE study, and approximately 1,300 subjects contributed by 6 global collaborators. The prospective study material was composed of cDNA or gDNA derived from T cells, B-cell-depleted T cells, or PBMCs. What the study reported, not specific to this receptor: How much clinical and demographic metadata was included differed by source and by participant, and the metadata was provided uncurated.

TCRbeta CDR3 regions were amplified from genomic DNA using the immunoSEQ Assay, a bias-controlled multiplex PCR. The paper's data handling went like this. Nucleated cell counts per sample were estimated from amplification of reference gene primers within the assay. To quantify the absolute abundance of each unique TCRbeta CDR3 rearrangement, sequence reads were collapsed and filtered. For each sample, productive Simpson clonality was calculated as the square root of Simpson's diversity index across productive rearrangements. TCRdb retrieved this table from immuneACCESS and kept in-frame rearrangements only. Not all clones are present; in checked studies, unresolved V genes account for under half, and no reason is known for the remainder. That table furnishes V, J and clone size, whereas the DNA furnished D and trimming. The sample yields 40,000 to 60,000 clones; about 85% were counted once. Approximately 15% of the sample belongs to the ten largest clones.

Whole blood was collected in K2EDTA tubes by collaborating institutions according to the institutions' own protocols. For TCRbeta analysis, collaborator samples were shipped as frozen whole blood, as isolated PBMCs, or as DNA extracted from either sample type. Sequenced: peripheral blood. The chain is assembled from TRBV7-9 and TRBJ2-5; TRBD2 agrees with 14 junctional bases. The sequence was collected from a human donor in a cohort sampled during active COVID-19. The CDR3 region: CASSLGTSGGKQETQYF. The base sequence is TGTGCCAGCAGCCTCGGGACTAGCGGGGGAAAACAAGAGACCCAGTACTTC.